This T cell receptor (beta chain) was retrieved from a study of response to subunit inactivated influenza vaccine. Study-wide results and limits: After each seasonal influenza vaccination, few new T cells are recruited, the authors suggested.

TCRdb reanalysed the RT-PCR reads using MiXCR and keeps one entry per CDR3 protein. Of 600,000 to 850,000 distinct CDR3 sequences listed, around 13% are singletons. Note on this clonotype: Its cognate antigen is unknown.

V lost 4 bases and J lost 5, with 11 bases in between. CDR3 length: 13 residues. CDR1 is LNHNV, CDR2 YYDKDF, per germline (reference sequence). The receptor's source is a man aged 45 to 65 who received an inactivated influenza vaccine. The sequences come from PBMCs from blood, collected less than 15 days before vaccination. The rearrangement uses TRBV15 and TRBJ2-5; D gene unclear. The CDR3, as DNA: TGTGCCACCAGCAAAGAAACAGCCGAGACCCAGTACTTC. Residues: CATSKETAETQYF.